Listed below are T cell receptor beta chains from one sample, sequenced in a study of CD8+ T cells in alopecia areata. The data were produced by immunoSEQ multiplex PCR, yet TCRdb's version contains in-frame clones alone and is incomplete. The sample includes 110,000 or so clones, approximately 38% of them seen just once. The sample taken for sequencing was CD4+ T cells sorted from blood. Receptor source: a human donor with alopecia areata. The CDR3 runs from the conserved cysteine through the conserved F or W. The size field is filled for only some rows; it gives once, few, many or a size class.

CDR3 | V | size
CSVTGVVRNTEAFF | TRBV29-1 | few
CASRRGPGVDEQYF | TRBV4-1 | few
CAARGTGKQNIQYF | TRBV28 | NA
CASSKRGYGYTF | TRBV23-1 | NA
CASSFGANQPQHF | TRBV5-1 | NA
CASSQRGGRWGEKLFF | TRBV23-1 | NA
CASSGSGAYNEQFF | TRBV7-2 | NA
CASSEWNEQYF | TRBV2 | NA
CASSRPRETQYF | TRBV28 | NA
CASSRAGVRNSPLHF | TRBV14 | NA
CAWSATGYEQYF | TRBV30 | NA
CSGGLAGGEQYF | TRBV29-1 | NA
CASSLESARSSYNEQFF | TRBV11-3 | NA
CASSTGGTNTEAFF | TRBV28 | few
CASSLVQYQETQYF | TRBV5-4 | NA
CASSPKAGTTGANVLTF | TRBV5-1 | NA
CSARGSSTDTQYF | TRBV29-1 | NA
CAHQPRGARITGELFF | TRBV30 | NA
CSAKQRRQGRADTQYF | TRBV29-1 | NA
CASRAASSYNEQFF | TRBV28 | NA
CASSPPDSYNEQFF | TRBV5-1 | NA
CASSLARDEQFF | TRBV5-1 | NA
CASSESRISGANVLTF | TRBV25-1 | NA
CASSGTGYDYGYTF | TRBV28 | few
CSVKDRGNYGYTF | TRBV29-1 | few
CASSPQALRVQFF | TRBV11-2 | NA
CAWSVIGGQGEANYGYTF | TRBV30 | NA
CASTLGSGVFREQFF | TRBV6-5 | NA
CASSEWESTQYF | TRBV2 | NA
CAWSVGLAGGRDTQYF | TRBV30 | few
CSVESRAGANVLTF | TRBV29-1 | few
CSVTVLYEQYF | TRBV29-1 | NA
CASSPRGRANTQYF | TRBV7-3 | NA
CASRSTGGLSYEQYF | TRBV13 | NA
CAWSKRERDTQYF | TRBV30 | few
CSADQGGGTDTQYF | TRBV29-1 | NA
CASSLGGTQYF | TRBV25-1 | NA
CASSLDRAIYEQYF | TRBV5-1 | NA
CASSGAQRKYF | TRBV7-9 | NA
CASSSRLADTGELFF | TRBV7-2 | NA
CASSPTGTGHNEQFF | TRBV27 | NA
CASSQAPSPTATYNEQFF | TRBV4-3 | NA
CASSVEAAGELFF | TRBV9 | NA
CSVYRDRGYTF | TRBV29-1 | few
CASSRVWTGNTGELFF | TRBV7-2 | NA
CASSPGQGGETQYF | TRBV7-2 | NA
CASSTDRNTGELFF | TRBV5-1 | NA
CASSLLGGAGANVLTF | TRBV5-1 | NA
CASSRDYNYEQYF | TRBV7-2 | NA
CASSLAGTHNQPQHF | TRBV5-1 | NA
CASNERGTGANVLTF | TRBV21-1 | few
CAISPGLAGGRAKNIQYF | TRBV10-3 | NA